This passage covers 22 T cell receptor beta chains from one sample sequenced in a study of blood T cell repertoires in COVID-19. Generated by immunoSEQ multiplex PCR, the TCRdb table keeps only in-frame clones and is missing some. The data show fewer than 150,000 clones, with approximately 81% seen just once and about 3% held by the top ten. The material sequenced was peripheral blood. These receptors came from a man in his forties with acute or convalescent COVID-19.

The chain uses TRBV5-1 and TRBJ2-3; the match to TRBD1 covers 10 bases. V lost 5 bases, J lost 6 bases, and 12 bases stayed unmatched. This CDR3 has 16 amino acids. The germline V gene encodes CDR1 SGHRS and CDR2 YFSETQ. CDR3 in amino acids: CASRLPGTGVRDTQYF. The CDR3 nucleotides are TGCGCCAGCAGACTACCCGGGACAGGGGTTCGGGATACGCAGTATTTT. Full variable domain (outside the CDR3, taken from reference TRBV5-1 and TRBJ2-3): KAGVTQTPRYLIKTRGQQVTLSCSPISGHRSVSWYQQTPGQGLQFLFEYFSETQRNKGNFPGRFSGRQFSNSRSEMNVSTLELGDSALYLCASRLPGTGVRDTQYFGPGTRLTVL.

The CDR3 bases are TGTGCCAGCAGCCTTACCTCCAGGGGAAACATTCAGTACTTC. This gives the protein CASSLTSRGNIQYF. The chain combines TRBV7-9 with TRBJ2-4; D might be TRBD1 (6 bases). The CDR3 has 14 amino acids. V was pared by 5 bases and J by 6 bases, with 14 bases between. CDR1 is SEHNR, CDR2 FQNEAQ, per germline (reference sequence).

The CDR3 DNA reads TGTGCCAGCAAGGGGGTAGAGTATGGCTACACCTTC. This codes for CASKGVEYGYTF. The J gene is TRBJ1-2, the V gene TRBV27; a possible D gene is TRBD1 (6 bases). The length of the CDR3 is 12 residues. Germline assignment: CDR1 MNHEY and CDR2 SMNVEV (reference sequence). Trimming pared 7 bases from V and 5 bases from J, leaving 11 bases between.

The J gene is TRBJ1-2, the V gene TRBV6-2 or TRBV6-3; perhaps TRBD1 as D (6 bases). CDR1 and CDR2 (germline): MNHEY, SVGEGT. This CDR3 spans 16 amino acids. Trimming took 5 bases from V and 5 from J, leaving 21 bases between them. The CDR3 sequence: CASSGQIQHPGYGYTF. The DNA for the CDR3 is TGTGCCAGCAGTGGACAGATCCAGCATCCCGGATATGGCTACACCTTC.

The genes are TRBV6-5 and TRBJ2-7, with TRBD1 identical over 9 bases. The CDR3 is made up of 15 amino acids. J gave up 3 bases and V 2 bases, and 5 bases lay outside the gene matches. Germline-derived CDR1 and CDR2 are MNHEY and SVGAGI. The CDR3 here is CASSYAGTGIYEQYF. CDR3 in DNA: TGTGCCAGCAGTTACGCCGGGACAGGGATCTACGAGCAGTACTTC.

This chain links TRBV5-6 with TRBJ1-2, with D possibly TRBD1 on 5 matching bases. V was cut by 3 bases and J by 5 bases, with 23 bases left in between. Germline values: CDR1 SGHDT, CDR2 YYEEEE. This CDR3 comprises 17 residues. CDR3 protein: CASSSVPRATNPYGYTF. The CDR3 DNA is TGTGCCAGCAGCTCAGTCCCCAGGGCCACCAACCCATATGGCTACACCTTC.

The rearrangement links TRBV15 to TRBJ2-3, with 9 bases identical to TRBD2. Germline loops: CDR1 LNHNV, CDR2 YYDKDF (reference sequence). Unmatched junction bases numbered 6, after V lost 5 bases and J lost 6 bases. The length of the CDR3 is 14 residues. The CDR3 DNA follows: TGTGCCACCAGCGTATCAGGACTAGCGGATACGCAGTATTTT. This sequence encodes CATSVSGLADTQYF.

The gene calls are TRBV4-1 and TRBJ1-5; the D gene is possibly TRBD1 (5 bases). Germline CDR1 reads MGHRA; CDR2 reads YSYEKL. The CDR3 loop spans 14 amino acids. V dropped 3 bases and J dropped 1 base, with 7 bases sitting between them. CDR3 DNA: TGCGCCAGCAGCCAGGGGGGAAGCAATCAGCCCCAGCATTTT. This encodes CASSQGGSNQPQHF.

The chain joins TRBV10-3 to TRBJ1-5, with TRBD1 matching 8 bases. V was clipped by 4 bases and J by 3 bases; unmatched bases: 2. This CDR3 comprises 14 residues. Germline CDR1 is ENHRY and CDR2 is SYGVKD. For the CDR3, the DNA is TGTGCCATCAGTGGACAGGGGTACAATCAGCCCCAGCATTTT. Its translation: CAISGQGYNQPQHF.

The rearrangement links TRBV19 to TRBJ1-1; 9 bases line up with TRBD1. CDR3 length: 15 residues. Losses at the gene ends were 5 bases for V and 3 bases for J; bases not matched to a gene: 7. From germline, CDR1 is LNHDA and CDR2 SQIVND (reference sequence). Here the CDR3 reads CASSDPGQGYTEAFF. Here the CDR3 DNA reads TGTGCCAGTAGTGACCCGGGACAGGGTTACACTGAAGCTTTCTTT. The variable domain in full, completed from reference TRBV19 and TRBJ1-1, reads DGGITQSPKYLFRKEGQNVTLSCEQNLNHDAMYWYRQDPGQGLRLIYYSQIVNDFQKGDIAEGYSVSREKKESFPLTVTSAQKNPTAFYLCASSDPGQGYTEAFFGQGTRLTVV.

V gene TRBV2 combines with J gene TRBJ1-1; weak D call: TRBD1 (5 bases). Deletions cut 2 bases from V and 4 bases from J, with 14 bases between. CDR3 length: 15 residues. The germline CDR1 and CDR2 sequences are SNHLY and FYNNEI. CDR3 amino acids: CASSEWGGVGTEAFF. The CDR3 coding sequence is TGTGCCAGCAGTGAATGGGGGGGGGTTGGCACTGAAGCTTTCTTT.

The CDR3 nucleotides read TGTGCCACCAGTGATCCGGGGAGGTCCGGGGAGACCCAGTACTTC. Its protein product is CATSDPGRSGETQYF. V is TRBV24-1 and J is TRBJ2-5; D is possibly TRBD2 (6 bases). Germline CDR1 is KGHDR and CDR2 is SFDVKD. V gave up 3 bases and J gave up 5 bases, with 15 bases separating them. This CDR3 contains 15 residues.

This clone was observed a handful of times. The chain combines TRBV9 with TRBJ2-3, with 9 bases lining up with TRBD2. Germline values: CDR1 SGDLS, CDR2 YYNGEE. This CDR3 contains 15 residues. The V and J ends lost 1 base and 6 bases, in that order; junction bases with no gene match: 6. The CDR3 is CASSVRAGGGDTQYF. The CDR3 DNA reads as TGTGCCAGCAGCGTAAGAGCGGGGGGCGGGGATACGCAGTATTTT.

The J gene is TRBJ1-2, the V gene TRBV6-2 or TRBV6-3; D is possibly TRBD1 (6 bases). This CDR3 comprises 13 residues. The V end lost 5 bases, the J end lost 1 base, and 8 bases lay between the germline ends. Germline loops: CDR1 MNHEY, CDR2 SVGEGT. The CDR3 nucleotides read TGTGCCAGCAGTCGGACAGATAACTATGGCTACACCTTC. It specifies CASSRTDNYGYTF.

DNA for the CDR3: TGTGCCAGCAGCAGAACAGTGAAGGATTATAGCAATCAGCCCCAGCATTTT. Protein product: CASSRTVKDYSNQPQHF. This chain connects TRBV21-1 to TRBJ1-5; the table gives TRBD1 as D, unverified against the DNA. TRBV21-1 constitutes a pseudogene. The CDR3 sequence is 17 residues long.

With respect to this clone: Distinct nucleotide sequences in the sample also encode this CDR3. The rearrangement joins TRBV24-1 to TRBJ2-2; no clear D gene. The CDR3 covers 15 residues. The germline V and J ends were trimmed by 3 bases and 0 bases, with 7 bases remaining between them. Germline V gene lookup returns CDR1 KGHDR and CDR2 SFDVKD. DNA for the CDR3: TGTGCCACCAGTGATCCAACAGCGAACACCGGGGAGCTGTTTTTT. Residues: CATSDPTANTGELFF.

The chain links TRBV11-2 to TRBJ1-5; weak D call: TRBD1 (6 bases). Between the trimmed V and J ends, which lost 1 base and 2 bases, there was a span of 12 bases. This CDR3 is built from 16 residues. CDR1 and CDR2 (germline): SGHAT, FQNNGV. This CDR3 reads CASSLGVAGGNQPQHF. The CDR3 DNA reads TGTGCCAGCAGCTTAGGGGTCGCAGGGGGCAATCAGCCCCAGCATTTT.

The chain carries TRBV10-3 and TRBJ2-7; 7 nucleotides agree with TRBD1. Germline V lookup: CDR1 ENHRY, CDR2 SYGVKD. Trimming cost V 10 bases and J 1 base; bases outside gene matches: 7. The CDR3 totals 13 residues. The CDR3 loop is CATGTDTSYEQYF. The DNA for the CDR3 is TGTGCCACCGGGACAGATACATCCTACGAGCAGTACTTC.

The chain recombines TRBV7-3 with TRBJ1-1, with 7 bases lining up with TRBD1. The CDR3 is 16 amino acids. The germline gives CDR1 SGHTA, CDR2 FQGTGA. V lost 2 bases to trimming and J lost 5 bases; unmatched junction nucleotides: 11. CDR3 residues: CASSLGTGQPGTEAFF. The CDR3 nucleotides are TGTGCCAGCAGCTTAGGAACGGGACAGCCTGGGACTGAAGCTTTCTTT. Looking up the rest from reference TRBV7-3 and TRBJ1-1 gives the full variable domain: GAGVSQTPSNKVTEKGKYVELRCDPISGHTALYWYRQSLGQGPEFLIYFQGTGAADDSGLPNDRFFAVRPEGSVSTLKIQRTERGDSAVYLCASSLGTGQPGTEAFFGQGTRLTVV.

V is TRBV29-1 and J is TRBJ1-1; TRBD1 might be the D (6 bases). This CDR3 comprises 16 residues. The V gene lost 2 bases and the J gene lost 1 base, with 17 bases spanning the gap. Germline V gene data show CDR1 as SQVTM and CDR2 as ANQGSEA. CDR3 sequence (DNA): TGCAGCGTTGAACTGAGGGGGGGCGAGAGGAACACTGAAGCTTTCTTT. Translation: CSVELRGGERNTEAFF. The full variable domain, in which reference TRBV29-1 and TRBJ1-1 provide the parts outside the CDR3, is SAVISQKPSRDICQRGTSLTIQCQVDSQVTMMFWYRQQPGQSLTLIATANQGSEATYESGFVIDKFPISRPNLTFSTLTVSNMSPEDSSIYLCSVELRGGERNTEAFFGQGTRLTVV.

The chain couples TRBV7-2 to TRBJ2-7, with 8 bases lining up with TRBD2. V shed 1 base, J shed 5 bases, and the junction held 4 bases outside the gene matches. CDR3 size: 14 residues. CDR1 is SGHTA, CDR2 FQGNSA, per germline. CDR3 DNA: TGTGCCAGCAGCTTAGTGACTAGCGCCCACGAGCAGTACTTC. It specifies CASSLVTSAHEQYF. The whole variable domain, filled in from reference TRBV7-2 and TRBJ2-7, reads GAGVSQSPSNKVTEKGKDVELRCDPISGHTALYWYRQSLGQGLEFLIYFQGNSAPDKSGLPSDRFSAERTGGSVSTLTIQRTQQEDSAVYLCASSLVTSAHEQYFGPGTRLTVT.

CDR3 in DNA: TGTGCCAGCAGCTCCCGGAGCTCTGGGGCCAACGTCCTGACTTTC. Its translation is CASSSRSSGANVLTF. The V gene is TRBV5-4, the J gene TRBJ2-6; D is uncertain. The germline gives CDR1 SGHNT, CDR2 YYREEE (reference sequence). CDR3 length: 15 residues. V lost 3 bases to trimming and J lost 0 bases, with 7 bases between them.